The T cell receptor (beta chain) under discussion was sequenced for a study of blood T cell repertoires in COVID-19. On the study more broadly: Samples representing acute and convalescent COVID-19 were sourced from the United States, Italy and Spain. T cells, B-cell-depleted T cells, or PBMCs provided the cDNA or gDNA that served as material.

The CDR3 contains 15 residues. The V gene end was trimmed by 2 bases and the J gene end by 3 bases; junction bases not matched to a gene: 8. CDR1 and CDR2 (germline): SGHRS, YFSETQ. Authors' methods: Reference gene primer amplification gave nucleated cell count estimates. Measured with immunoSEQ multiplex PCR; TCRdb has only the in-frame clones, and not every one. Clonal size and the V and J genes are those of that table, whereas D and trimming came from the DNA. The data contain 160,000 or so clones, about 87% of them singletons. This TCR derives from a woman in her sixties or seventies who had recovered from COVID-19. Sequencing was performed on peripheral blood. This chain uses TRBV5-1 with TRBJ2-7, with 7 nucleotides matching TRBD2. The CDR3 DNA sequence: TGCGCCAGCAGCTTAGCTAGCGGAACCTTCTACGAGCAGTACTTC. Amino acid sequence: CASSLASGTFYEQYF.